These T cell receptor beta chains were read from a single sample in a study of shared clonotypes between healthy human individuals. Assay: immunoSEQ multiplex PCR; the TCRdb copy retains only in-frame clones and omits some. The sample includes some 2,000,000 clones, almost 96% of them seen just once. Sequenced: naive CD4+ T cells sorted from blood. The receptors here all came from a man younger than 30 in good health. Each CDR3 is given with its conserved first and last residue. Each record gives: clone size, CDR3 length, V gene, D gene, J gene, CDR3 protein, CDR3 DNA. The D gene is left open where the match is weak. Not all rows give a size; the values are once, few, many and, for expanded clones, a class.

>NA|15|TRBV6-1|NA|TRBJ2-7
CASSRAFISSHEQYF
TGTGCCAGCAGCCGGGCGTTCATCTCCTCTCACGAGCAGTACTTC
>once|15|TRBV7-7|TRBD1|TRBJ1-2
CASSLWDREGFGYTF
TGTGCTAGCAGCCTCTGGGACAGGGAAGGTTTTGGCTACACCTTC
>NA|13|TRBV6-1|NA|TRBJ2-5
CASMPVVSETQYF
TGTGCCAGCATGCCGGTGGTCTCCGAGACCCAGTACTTC
>NA|13|TRBV4-3|NA|TRBJ1-4
CASSQFYNEKLFF
TGCGCCAGCAGCCAATTTTATAATGAAAAACTGTTTTTT
>NA|13|TRBV6-6|NA|TRBJ1-2
CASLLKVNYGYTF
TGTGCCAGCCTGTTAAAGGTTAACTATGGCTACACCTTC
>NA|12|TRBV5-4|NA|TRBJ2-3
CASSRGRDTQYF
TGTGCCAGCAGCCGAGGGAGAGATACGCAGTATTTT
>NA|14|TRBV5-1|NA|TRBJ1-4
CASSFGELGEKLFF
TGCGCCAGCAGCTTTGGGGAATTGGGTGAAAAACTGTTTTTT
>once|14|TRBV2|NA|TRBJ1-5
CASSRQALNQPQHF
TGTGCCAGCAGTCGACAGGCGCTTAATCAGCCCCAGCATTTT
>NA|16|TRBV5-1|TRBD1|TRBJ2-2
CASSLEGAPNTGELFF
TGCGCCAGCAGCTTGGAGGGGGCCCCGAACACCGGGGAGCTGTTTTTT
>NA|14|TRBV30|NA|TRBJ1-4
CAWGPGALFEKLFF
TGTGCCTGGGGGCCGGGGGCACTATTTGAAAAACTGTTTTTT
>NA|15|TRBV5-1|NA|TRBJ1-6
CASSPAGSNNSPLHF
TGCGCCAGCAGCCCCGCGGGGTCCAATAATTCACCCCTCCACTTT
>NA|15|TRBV28|TRBD1|TRBJ1-2
CASKPNNRGNYGYTF
TGTGCCAGCAAGCCCAACAACAGGGGCAACTATGGCTACACCTTC
>NA|15|TRBV9|TRBD1|TRBJ1-1
CASSWGQGLNTEAFF
TGTGCCAGCAGCTGGGGACAGGGGTTGAACACTGAAGCTTTCTTT
>NA|16|TRBV4-1|NA|TRBJ1-4
CASSQETQGRGEKLFF
TGCGCCAGCAGCCAAGAAACGCAGGGCAGAGGCGAAAAACTGTTTTTT
>NA|15|TRBV7-3|NA|TRBJ1-1
CASSQNMGGLTEAFF
TGTGCCAGCAGCCAGAATATGGGTGGACTGACTGAAGCTTTCTTT
>NA|14|TRBV5-1|NA|TRBJ2-7
CASSRVGGSYEQYF
TGCGCCAGCAGCCGGGTAGGGGGCTCCTACGAGCAGTACTTC
>NA|14|TRBV25-1|NA|TRBJ1-2
CASSPQGRYYGYTF
TGTGCCAGCTCCCCTCAGGGGCGGTACTATGGCTACACCTTC
>NA|15|TRBV6-5|NA|TRBJ1-2
CASSYGTVDGYGYTF
TGTGCCAGCAGTTACGGGACCGTGGACGGCTATGGCTACACCTTC
>NA|15|TRBV5-1|NA|TRBJ2-7
CASSLAPGGGNEQYF
TGCGCCAGCAGCTTGGCGCCCGGGGGCGGCAACGAGCAGTACTTC
>NA|15|TRBV29-1|NA|TRBJ1-3
CSVEQGYLPGNTIYF
TGCAGCGTTGAACAGGGGTATTTGCCTGGAAACACCATATATTTT
>NA|15|TRBV7-2|NA|TRBJ1-4
CASSFVGSANEKLFF
TGTGCCAGCAGCTTTGTGGGATCGGCTAATGAAAAACTGTTTTTT
>NA|15|TRBV10-3|NA|TRBJ2-1
CAISESRGQYNEQFF
TGTGCCATCAGTGAGTCGAGGGGACAATACAATGAGCAGTTCTTC
>NA|15|TRBV10-3|TRBD1|TRBJ1-1
CAISGRDRGGTEAFF
TGTGCCATCAGTGGGCGGGACAGGGGAGGGACTGAAGCTTTCTTT
>once|17|TRBV29-1|TRBD1|TRBJ1-4
CSVQTGGEGEPDEKLFF
TGCAGCGTCCAGACAGGGGGAGAGGGGGAACCCGACGAAAAACTGTTTTTT
>NA|15|TRBV27|TRBD2|TRBJ2-7
CASSRVAGWAYEQYF
TGTGCCAGCAGTCGAGTAGCGGGGTGGGCCTACGAGCAGTACTTC
>NA|12|TRBV19|NA|TRBJ2-5
CASSSQGETQYF
TGTGCCAGTAGTTCCCAGGGAGAGACCCAGTACTTC
>NA|13|TRBV10-3|NA|TRBJ2-7
CAISPGKPYEQYF
TGTGCCATCAGTCCGGGAAAACCCTACGAGCAGTACTTC